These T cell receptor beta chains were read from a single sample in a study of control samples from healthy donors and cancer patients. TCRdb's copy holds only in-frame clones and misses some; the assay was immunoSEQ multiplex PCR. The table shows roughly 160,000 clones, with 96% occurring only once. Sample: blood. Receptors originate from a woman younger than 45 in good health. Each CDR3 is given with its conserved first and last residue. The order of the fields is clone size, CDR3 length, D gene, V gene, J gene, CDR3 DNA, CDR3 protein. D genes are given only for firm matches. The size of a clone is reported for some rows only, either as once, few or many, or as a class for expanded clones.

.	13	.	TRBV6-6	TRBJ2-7	TGTGCCAGCAGGCTCACGGGGACGGGGGAGCAGTACTTC	CASRLTGTGEQYF
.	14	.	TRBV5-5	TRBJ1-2	TGTGCCAGCAGCTTGATGGGGTCGGGCTATGGCTACACCTTC	CASSLMGSGYGYTF
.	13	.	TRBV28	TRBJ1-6	TGTGCCAGCAGTGGACCTCAAGTTTCACCCCTCCACTTT	CASSGPQVSPLHF
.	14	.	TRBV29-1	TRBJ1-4	TGCAGCGTTTACGGGGGAGGGTTTGGTGAAAAACTGTTTTTT	CSVYGGGFGEKLFF
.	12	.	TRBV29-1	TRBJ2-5	TGCAGCGTTGACGCGCTGGGAGAGACCCAGTACTTC	CSVDALGETQYF
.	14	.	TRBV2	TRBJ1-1	TGTGCCAGCAGTCCGGACAGATTGAACACTGAAGCTTTCTTT	CASSPDRLNTEAFF
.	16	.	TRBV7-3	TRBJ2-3	TGTGCCAGCAGCTTAACCTCGGGACGGTCCACAGATACGCAGTATTTT	CASSLTSGRSTDTQYF
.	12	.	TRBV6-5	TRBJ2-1	TGTGCCAGCAGTTACTCGAATGGGCATCAGTTCTTC	CASSYSNGHQFF
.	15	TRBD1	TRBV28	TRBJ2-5	TGTGCCAGCAGTTCACCGGGACAGGGAGGAGAGACCCAGTACTTC	CASSSPGQGGETQYF
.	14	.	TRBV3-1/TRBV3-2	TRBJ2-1	TGTGCCAGCAGCCAAGGGACGTTTGACAATGAGCAGTTCTTC	CASSQGTFDNEQFF
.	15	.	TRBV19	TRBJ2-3	TGTGCCAGTAGTAAGTTGCGGCTTGGGACAGATACGCAGTATTTT	CASSKLRLGTDTQYF
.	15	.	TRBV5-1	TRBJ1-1	TGCGCCAGCAGCTTCTCGGCCGGTGGAAGTACTGAAGCTTTCTTT	CASSFSAGGSTEAFF
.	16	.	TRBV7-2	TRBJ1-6	TGTGCCAGCAGCTTATTAGGGCAGATTAATAATTCACCCCTCCACTTT	CASSLLGQINNSPLHF
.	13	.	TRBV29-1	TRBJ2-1	TGCAGCGTTGAGGGCGGATACAACAATGAGCAGTTCTTC	CSVEGGYNNEQFF
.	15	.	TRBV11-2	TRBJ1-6	TGTGCCAGCAGCGCCAGGACGGATGGTAATTCACCCCTCCACTTT	CASSARTDGNSPLHF
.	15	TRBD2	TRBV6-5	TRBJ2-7	TGTGCCAGCAGTTCCGGACTAGCGGTTGCCTACGAGCAGTACTTC	CASSSGLAVAYEQYF
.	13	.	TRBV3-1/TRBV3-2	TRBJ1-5	TGTGCCAGCAGCCAAGGTAGGCAAAGTCCCCAGCATTTT	CASSQGRQSPQHF
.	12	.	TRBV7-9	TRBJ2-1	TGTGCCAGCAGCTTCGGTAACAATGAGCAGTTCTTC	CASSFGNNEQFF
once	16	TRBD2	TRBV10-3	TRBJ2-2	TGTGCCATCACGGGAGGCGGGGGGGCGAACACCGGGGAGCTGTTTTTT	CAITGGGGANTGELFF
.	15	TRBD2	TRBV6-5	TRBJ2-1	TGTGCCAGCAGTTCGGAGCGGGGGGGCGCGGATGAGCAGTTCTTC	CASSSERGGADEQFF
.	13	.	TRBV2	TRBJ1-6	TGTGCCAGCAAGAGGGCCCATAATTCACCCCTCCACTTT	CASKRAHNSPLHF
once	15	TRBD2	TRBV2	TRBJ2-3	TGTGCCAGCAGCCGACTAGCGGGAAGCACAGATACGCAGTATTTT	CASSRLAGSTDTQYF
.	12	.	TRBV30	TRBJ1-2	TGTGCCTGGAGTGGTACGGGGGATGGCTACACCTTC	CAWSGTGDGYTF